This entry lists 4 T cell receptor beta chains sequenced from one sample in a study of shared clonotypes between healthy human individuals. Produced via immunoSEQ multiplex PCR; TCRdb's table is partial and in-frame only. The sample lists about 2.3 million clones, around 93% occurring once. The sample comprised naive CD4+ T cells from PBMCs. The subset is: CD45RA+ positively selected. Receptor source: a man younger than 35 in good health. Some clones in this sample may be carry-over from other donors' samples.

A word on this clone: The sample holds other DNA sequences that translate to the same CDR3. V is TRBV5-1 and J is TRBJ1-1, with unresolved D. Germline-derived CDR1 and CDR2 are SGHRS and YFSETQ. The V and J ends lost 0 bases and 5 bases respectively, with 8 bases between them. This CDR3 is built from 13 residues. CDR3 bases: TGCGCCAGCAGCTTGGCCCGGCGGACTGAAGCTTTCTTT. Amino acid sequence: CASSLARRTEAFF. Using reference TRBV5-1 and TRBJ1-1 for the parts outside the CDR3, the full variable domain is KAGVTQTPRYLIKTRGQQVTLSCSPISGHRSVSWYQQTPGQGLQFLFEYFSETQRNKGNFPGRFSGRQFSNSRSEMNVSTLELGDSALYLCASSLARRTEAFFGQGTRLTVV.

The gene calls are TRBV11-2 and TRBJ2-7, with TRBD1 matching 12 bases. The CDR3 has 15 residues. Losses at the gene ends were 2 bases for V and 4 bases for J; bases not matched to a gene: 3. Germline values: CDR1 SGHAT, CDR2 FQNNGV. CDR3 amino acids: CASSLPGQGAYEQYF. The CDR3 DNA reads TGTGCCAGCAGCTTACCGGGACAGGGGGCTTACGAGCAGTACTTC.

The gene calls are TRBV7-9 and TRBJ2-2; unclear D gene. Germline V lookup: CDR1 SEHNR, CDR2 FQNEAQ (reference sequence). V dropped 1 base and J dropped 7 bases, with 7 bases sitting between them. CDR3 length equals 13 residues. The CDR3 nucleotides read TGTGCCAGCAGCTTAGGACCCGTCGGGGAGCTGTTTTTT. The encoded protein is CASSLGPVGELFF.

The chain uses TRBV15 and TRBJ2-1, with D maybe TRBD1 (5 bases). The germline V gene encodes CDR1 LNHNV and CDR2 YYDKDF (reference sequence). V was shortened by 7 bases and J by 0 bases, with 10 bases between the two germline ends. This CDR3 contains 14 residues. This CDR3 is CATTQGNSYNEQFF. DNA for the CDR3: TGTGCCACCACCCAGGGTAACTCCTACAATGAGCAGTTCTTC.